The sequence of this T cell receptor beta chain was determined in a study of T cells in Graves' hyperthyroidism and ophthalmopathy. Study-wide results and limits: Onset of ophthalmopathy came a median approximately 6 months after the model predicted it.

The CDR3 is 13 residues long. Germline CDR1 is SGHTA and CDR2 is FQGTGA. V was pared by 1 base and J by 2 bases, with 5 bases between. As concerns this clonotype: The target antigen is unknown.

Disease duration was under 3 months in the ophthalmopathy patients, who also had a Clinical Activity Score of at least 3 and a NOSPECS grade of at least 4. Authors of the study amplified TCR beta CDR3 regions from RNA transcripts. The HTBI primer set was used in a first-round RT-PCR of the TCR CDR3. TCRdb reprocessed the multiplex PCR reads via MiXCR and lists one record per CDR3 protein. The sample includes 300,000 to 450,000 distinct CDR3 sequences, around 15% of them seen just once. This chain links TRBV7-3 with TRBJ2-5; D gene uncertain. The sequencing sample was made of blood. This receptor was taken from a woman aged 25 to 45 with Graves' ophthalmopathy. The CDR3 here is CASSLMIQETQYF. The CDR3 DNA reads as TGTGCCAGCAGCTTAATGATTCAAGAGACCCAGTACTTC.